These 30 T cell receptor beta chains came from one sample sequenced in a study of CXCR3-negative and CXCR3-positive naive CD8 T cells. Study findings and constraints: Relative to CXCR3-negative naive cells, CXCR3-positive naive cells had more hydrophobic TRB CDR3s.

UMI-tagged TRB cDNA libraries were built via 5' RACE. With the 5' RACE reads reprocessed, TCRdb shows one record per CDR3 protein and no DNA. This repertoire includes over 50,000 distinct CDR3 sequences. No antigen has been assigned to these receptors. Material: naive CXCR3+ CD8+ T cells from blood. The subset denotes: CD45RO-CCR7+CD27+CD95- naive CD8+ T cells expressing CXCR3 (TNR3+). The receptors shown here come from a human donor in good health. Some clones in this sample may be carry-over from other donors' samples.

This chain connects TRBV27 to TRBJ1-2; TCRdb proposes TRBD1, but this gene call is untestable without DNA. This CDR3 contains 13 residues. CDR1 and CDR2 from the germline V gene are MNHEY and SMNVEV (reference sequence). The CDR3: CASSLSGEYGYTF.

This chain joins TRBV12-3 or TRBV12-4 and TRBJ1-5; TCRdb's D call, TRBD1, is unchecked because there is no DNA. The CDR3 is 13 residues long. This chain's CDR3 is CASRGQGDQPQHF.

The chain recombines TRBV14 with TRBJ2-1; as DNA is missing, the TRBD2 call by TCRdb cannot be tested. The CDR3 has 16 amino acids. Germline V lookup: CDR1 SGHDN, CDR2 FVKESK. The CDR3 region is CASSQFGSGGVHEQFF.

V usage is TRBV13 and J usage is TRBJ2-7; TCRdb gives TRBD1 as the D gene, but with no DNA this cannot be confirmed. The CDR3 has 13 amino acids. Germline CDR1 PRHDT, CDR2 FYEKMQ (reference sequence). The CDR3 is CASSSSRGYEQYF.

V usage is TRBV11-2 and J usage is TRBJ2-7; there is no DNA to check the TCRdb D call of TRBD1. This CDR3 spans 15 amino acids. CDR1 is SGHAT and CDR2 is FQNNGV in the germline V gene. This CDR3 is CASSLVSGLTYEQYF. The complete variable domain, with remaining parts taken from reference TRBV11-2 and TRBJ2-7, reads EAGVAQSPRYKIIEKRQSVAFWCNPISGHATLYWYQQILGQGPKLLIQFQNNGVVDDSQLPKDRFSAERLKGVDSTLKIQPAKLEDSAVYLCASSLVSGLTYEQYFGPGTRLTVT.

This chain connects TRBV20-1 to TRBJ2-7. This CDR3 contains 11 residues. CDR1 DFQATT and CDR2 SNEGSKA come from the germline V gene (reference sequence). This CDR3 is CSAYSTYEQYF.

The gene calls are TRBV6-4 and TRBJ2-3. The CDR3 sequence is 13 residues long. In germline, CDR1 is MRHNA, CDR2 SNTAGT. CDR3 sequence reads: CASSDSDTDTQYF.

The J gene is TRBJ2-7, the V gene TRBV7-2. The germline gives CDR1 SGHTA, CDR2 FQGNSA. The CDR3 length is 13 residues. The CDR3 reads CASSPTSTYEQYF.

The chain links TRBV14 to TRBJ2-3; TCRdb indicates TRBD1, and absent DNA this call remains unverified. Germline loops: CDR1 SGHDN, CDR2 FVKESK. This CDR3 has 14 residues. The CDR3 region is CASTRTVGTDTQYF.

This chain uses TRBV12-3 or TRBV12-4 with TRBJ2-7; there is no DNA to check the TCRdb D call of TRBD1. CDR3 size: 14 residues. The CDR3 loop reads CASTPDRGGYEQYF.

CDR3 sequence: CASSPQSTGAYEQYF. This rearrangement joins TRBV12-3 or TRBV12-4 to TRBJ2-7; TCRdb's assignment of TRBD1 cannot be checked, as there is no DNA. The CDR3 runs to 15 residues.

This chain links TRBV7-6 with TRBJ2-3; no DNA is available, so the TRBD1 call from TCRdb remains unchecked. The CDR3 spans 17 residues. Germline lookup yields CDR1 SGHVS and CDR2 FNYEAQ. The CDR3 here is CASSRMGQGAVTDTQDF.

The CDR3 loop is CASGLAPSSLYSSGNTIYF. The V gene is TRBV12-5, the J gene TRBJ1-3. The CDR3 sequence is 19 residues long. Germline CDR1 reads LGHNT; CDR2 reads FRNRAP.

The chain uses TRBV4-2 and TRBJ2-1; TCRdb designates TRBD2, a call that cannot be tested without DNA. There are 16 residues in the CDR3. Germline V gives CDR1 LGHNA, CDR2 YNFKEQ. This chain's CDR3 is CASSQWGGGAYNEQFF.

The CDR3 sequence: CASSQDSGGVYEQYF. The rearrangement uses TRBV4-2 and TRBJ2-7; no DNA is available, so the TRBD1 call from TCRdb remains unchecked. This CDR3 region has 15 residues. The germline CDR1 and CDR2 sequences are LGHNA and YNFKEQ.

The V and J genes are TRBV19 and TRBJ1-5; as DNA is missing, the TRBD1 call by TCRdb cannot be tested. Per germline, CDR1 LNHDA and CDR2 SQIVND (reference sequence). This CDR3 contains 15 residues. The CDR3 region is CASTPMGGGNQPQHF.

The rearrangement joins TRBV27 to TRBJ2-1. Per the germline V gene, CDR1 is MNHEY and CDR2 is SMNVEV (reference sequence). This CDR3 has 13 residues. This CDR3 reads CASSLTFFNEQFF.

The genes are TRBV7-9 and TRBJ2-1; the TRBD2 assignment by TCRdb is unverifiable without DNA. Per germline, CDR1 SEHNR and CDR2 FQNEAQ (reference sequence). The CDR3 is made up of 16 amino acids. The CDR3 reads CASSPLGTSGGYEQFF.

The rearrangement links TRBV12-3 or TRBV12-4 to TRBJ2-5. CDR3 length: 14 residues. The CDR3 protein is CASSLIGDQETQYF.

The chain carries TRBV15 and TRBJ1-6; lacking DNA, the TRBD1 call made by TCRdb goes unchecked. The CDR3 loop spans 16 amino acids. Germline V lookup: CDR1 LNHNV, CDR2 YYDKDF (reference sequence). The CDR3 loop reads CATTITRDRGNSPLHF.

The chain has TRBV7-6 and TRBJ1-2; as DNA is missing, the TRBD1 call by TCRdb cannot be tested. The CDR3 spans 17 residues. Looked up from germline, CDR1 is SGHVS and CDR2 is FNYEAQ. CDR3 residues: CASSLGMGAPDNYGYTF.

The CDR3 loop is CASSPTGNSYEQYF. The gene calls are TRBV6-6 and TRBJ2-7; TCRdb proposes TRBD1, but this gene call is untestable without DNA. Germline CDR1 is MNHNY and CDR2 is SVGAGI (reference sequence). The CDR3 is made up of 14 amino acids.

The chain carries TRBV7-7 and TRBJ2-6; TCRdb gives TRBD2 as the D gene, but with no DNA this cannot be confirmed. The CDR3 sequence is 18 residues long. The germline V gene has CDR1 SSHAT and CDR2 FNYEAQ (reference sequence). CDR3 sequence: CASSLAGTSASGANVLTF. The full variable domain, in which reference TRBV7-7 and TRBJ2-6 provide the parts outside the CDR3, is GAGVSQSPRYKVTKRGQDVTLRCDPISSHATLYWYQQALGQGPEFLTYFNYEAQPDKSGLPSDRFSAERPEGSISTLTIQRTEQRDSAMYRCASSLAGTSASGANVLTFGAGSRLTVL.

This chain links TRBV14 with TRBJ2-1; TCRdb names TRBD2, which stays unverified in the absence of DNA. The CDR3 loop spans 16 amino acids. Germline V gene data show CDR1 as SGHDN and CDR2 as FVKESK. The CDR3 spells CASSHPPAGGADEQFF.

The CDR3 is CASSWRGLSSYEQYF. This rearrangement joins TRBV28 to TRBJ2-7; TCRdb proposes TRBD2, but this gene call is untestable without DNA. The germline CDR1 and CDR2 sequences are MDHEN and SYDVKM. The CDR3 is made up of 15 amino acids. Supplemented by reference TRBV28 and TRBJ2-7, the full variable domain reads DVKVTQSSRYLVKRTGEKVFLECVQDMDHENMFWYRQDPGLGLRLIYFSYDVKMKEKGDIPEGYSVSREKKERFSLILESASTNQTSMYLCASSWRGLSSYEQYFGPGTRLTVT.

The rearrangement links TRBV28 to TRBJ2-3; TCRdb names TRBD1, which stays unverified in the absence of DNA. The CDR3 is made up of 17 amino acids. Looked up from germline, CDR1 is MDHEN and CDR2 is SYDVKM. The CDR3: CASSPSTSRGSTDTQYF.

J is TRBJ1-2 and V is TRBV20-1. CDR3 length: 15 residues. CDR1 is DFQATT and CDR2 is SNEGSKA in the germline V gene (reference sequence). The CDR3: CSARDVRISAYGYTF.

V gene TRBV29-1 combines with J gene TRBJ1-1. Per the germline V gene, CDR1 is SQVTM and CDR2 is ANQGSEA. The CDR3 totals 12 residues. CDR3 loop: CSVRTVNTEAFF. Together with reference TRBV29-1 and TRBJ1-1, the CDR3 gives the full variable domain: SAVISQKPSRDICQRGTSLTIQCQVDSQVTMMFWYRQQPGQSLTLIATANQGSEATYESGFVIDKFPISRPNLTFSTLTVSNMSPEDSSIYLCSVRTVNTEAFFGQGTRLTVV.

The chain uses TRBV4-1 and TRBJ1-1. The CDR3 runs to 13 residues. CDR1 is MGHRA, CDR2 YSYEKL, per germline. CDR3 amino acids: CASSQVRGTEAFF.

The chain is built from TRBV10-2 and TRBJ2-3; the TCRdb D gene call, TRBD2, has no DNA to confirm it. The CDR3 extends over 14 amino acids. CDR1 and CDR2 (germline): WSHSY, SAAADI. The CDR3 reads CASSENFPRDTQYF.